What follows are 2 T cell receptor beta chains derived from one specimen sequenced in a study of T cell responses to AZD1222 COVID-19 vaccine. Method: immunoSEQ multiplex PCR; TCRdb's copy keeps in-frame clones and lacks some. The data contain around 58,000 clones, more than 65% of them singletons. Here the sequenced sample was peripheral blood, taken on day 0 of AZD1222 vaccination. Receptors originate from an adult in good health.

This clone has only a few counts. The chain recombines TRBV7-2 with TRBJ2-1, with 7 positions matching TRBD2. The CDR3 runs to 16 residues. Trimming took 2 bases from V and 0 from J; bases not matched to a gene: 4. CDR1 is SGHTA, CDR2 FQGNSA, per germline. CDR3 nucleotide sequence: TGTGCCAGCAGCTTATGGGCTAGCGGCTCCTACAATGAGCAGTTCTTC. Its protein is CASSLWASGSYNEQFF.

The chain uses TRBV6-1 and TRBJ2-1; 9 bases fit TRBD1. The V and J ends lost 1 base and 5 bases, in that order; junction bases with no gene match: 3. CDR1 and CDR2 (germline): MNHNS, SASEGT. The CDR3 has 15 residues. CDR3 in DNA: TGTGCCAGCAGTGAAGTCGGGACAGGGCACAATGAGCAGTTCTTC. It codes for CASSEVGTGHNEQFF.